This TCR beta chain appears in the sequencing data of a study of CD8 T cells in ankylosing spondylitis. Study results and limitations: The study looked at matched synovial fluid samples from ankylosing spondylitis patients. Disease-linked clones were reported to be significantly enriched there. In reactive arthritis synovial fluid and blood, some motif variants had been reported before.

Generation of TCR beta libraries employed quantitative 5'-RACE incorporating molecular barcodes. TCRdb processed the 5' RACE reads anew with MiXCR; each CDR3 protein has one entry. The sample holds roughly 200,000 distinct CDR3 sequences, roughly 26% seen once. V shed 1 base and J 0 bases; nucleotides not matched to a gene: 12. Germline CDR1 is DFQATT and CDR2 is SNEGSKA (reference sequence). The CDR3 extends over 18 amino acids. In its sample, this clonotype was seen once. Its target is not known. The chain has TRBV20-1 and TRBJ2-3; 8 bases align to TRBD2. The clonotype comes from a male donor with ankylosing spondylitis or in good health (not recorded which). The source material was blood, either unsorted or a sorted T cell fraction (not recorded which). The CDR3 nucleotides are TGCAGTGCTAGAGCCATAGTCACCGGGAGGGATAGCACAGATACGCAGTATTTT. The encoded protein is CSARAIVTGRDSTDTQYF.